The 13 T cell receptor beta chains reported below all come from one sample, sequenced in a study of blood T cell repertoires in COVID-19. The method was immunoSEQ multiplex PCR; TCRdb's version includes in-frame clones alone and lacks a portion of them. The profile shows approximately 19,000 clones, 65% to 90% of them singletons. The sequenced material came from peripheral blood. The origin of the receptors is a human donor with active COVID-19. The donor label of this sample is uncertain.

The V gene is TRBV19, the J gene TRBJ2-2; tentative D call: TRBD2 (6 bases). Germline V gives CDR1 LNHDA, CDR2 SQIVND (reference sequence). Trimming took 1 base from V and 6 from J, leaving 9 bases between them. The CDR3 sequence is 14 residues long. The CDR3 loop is CASSIGGVAGELFF. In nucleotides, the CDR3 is TGTGCCAGTAGTATAGGGGGGGTAGCCGGGGAGCTGTTTTTT.

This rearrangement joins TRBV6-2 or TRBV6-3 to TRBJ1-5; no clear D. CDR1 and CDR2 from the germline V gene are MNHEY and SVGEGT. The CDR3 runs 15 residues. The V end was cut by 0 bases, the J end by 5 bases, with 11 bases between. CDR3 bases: TGTGCCAGCAGTTACTCGATACCAGGTTATCAGCCCCAGCATTTT. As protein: CASSYSIPGYQPQHF.

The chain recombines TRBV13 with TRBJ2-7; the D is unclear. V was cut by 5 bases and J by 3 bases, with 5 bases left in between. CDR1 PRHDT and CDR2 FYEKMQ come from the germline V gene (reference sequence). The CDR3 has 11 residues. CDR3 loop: CASSPIYEQYF. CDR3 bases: TGTGCCAGCAGCCCTATCTACGAGCAGTACTTC.

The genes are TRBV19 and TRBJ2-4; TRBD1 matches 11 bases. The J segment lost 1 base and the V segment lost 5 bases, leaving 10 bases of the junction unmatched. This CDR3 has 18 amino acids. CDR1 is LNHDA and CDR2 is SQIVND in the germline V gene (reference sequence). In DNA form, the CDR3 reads TGTGCCAGTAGTTCCCGGACAGGGGGCGGAATTGCCAAAAACATTCAGTACTTC. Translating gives CASSSRTGGGIAKNIQYF.

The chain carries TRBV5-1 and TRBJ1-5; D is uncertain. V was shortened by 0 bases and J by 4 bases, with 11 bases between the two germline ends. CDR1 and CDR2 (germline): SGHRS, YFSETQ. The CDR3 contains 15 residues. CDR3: CASSLAGGSNQPQHF. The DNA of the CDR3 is TGCGCCAGCAGCTTGGCGGGCGGGTCGAATCAGCCCCAGCATTTT.

The CDR3 spells CASSQVPGGFTGELFF. The CDR3 DNA follows: TGCGCCAGCAGCCAAGTACCGGGGGGATTTACCGGGGAGCTGTTTTTT. The chain combines TRBV4-3 with TRBJ2-2, with 7 bases fitting TRBD2. V lost 1 base and J lost 5; bases outside the gene matches: 7. This CDR3 spans 16 amino acids. From germline, CDR1 is LGHNA and CDR2 YSLEER.

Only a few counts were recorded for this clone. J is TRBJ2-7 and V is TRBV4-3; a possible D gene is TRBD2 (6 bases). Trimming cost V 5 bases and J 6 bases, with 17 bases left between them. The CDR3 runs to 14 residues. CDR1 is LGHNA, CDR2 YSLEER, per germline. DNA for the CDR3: TGCGCCAGCAGCTCAGGACGGAGGGACCTCGAGCAGTACTTC. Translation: CASSSGRRDLEQYF.

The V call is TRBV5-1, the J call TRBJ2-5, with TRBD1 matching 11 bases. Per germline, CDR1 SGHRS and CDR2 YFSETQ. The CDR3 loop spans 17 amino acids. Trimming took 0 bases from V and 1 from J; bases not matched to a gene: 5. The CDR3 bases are TGCGCCAGCAGCTTGGGTCTTGGGACAGGGGGCCAAGAGACCCAGTACTTC. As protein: CASSLGLGTGGQETQYF.

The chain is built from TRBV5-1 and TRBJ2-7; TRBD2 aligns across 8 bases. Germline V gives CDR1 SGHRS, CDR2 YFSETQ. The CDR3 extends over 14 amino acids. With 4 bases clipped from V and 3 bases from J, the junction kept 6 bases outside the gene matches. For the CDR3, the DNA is TGCGCCAGCAGCGTCGGGAGGGGGATCTACGAGCAGTACTTC. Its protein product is CASSVGRGIYEQYF.

CDR3: CAGRGDGSSYNSPLHF. The CDR3 DNA is TGTGCCGGGCGGGGGGATGGAAGCTCCTATAATTCACCCCTCCACTTT. The chain is built from TRBV7-2 and TRBJ1-6, with D maybe TRBD1 (5 bases). This CDR3 has 16 residues. V lost 11 bases and J 0 bases, leaving 17 bases between the germline ends. Germline V gene lookup returns CDR1 SGHTA and CDR2 FQGNSA.

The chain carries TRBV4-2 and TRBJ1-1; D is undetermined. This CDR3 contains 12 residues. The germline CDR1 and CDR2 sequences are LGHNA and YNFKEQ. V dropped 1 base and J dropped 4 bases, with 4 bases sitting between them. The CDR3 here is CASSQVSTEAFF. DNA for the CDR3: TGTGCCAGCAGCCAAGTGAGCACTGAAGCTTTCTTT.

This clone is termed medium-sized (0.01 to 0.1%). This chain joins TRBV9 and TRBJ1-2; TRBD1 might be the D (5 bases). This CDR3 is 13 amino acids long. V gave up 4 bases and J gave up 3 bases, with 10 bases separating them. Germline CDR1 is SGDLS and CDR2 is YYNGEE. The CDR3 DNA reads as TGTGCCAGCAGCCCGTCGGGGGACTATGGCTACACCTTC. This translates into CASSPSGDYGYTF. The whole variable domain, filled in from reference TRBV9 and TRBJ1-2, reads DSGVTQTPKHLITATGQRVTLRCSPRSGDLSVYWYQQSLDQGLQFLIQYYNGEERAKGNILERFSAQQFPDLHSELNLSSLELGDSALYFCASSPSGDYGYTFGSGTRLTVV.

The chain's CDR3 is CASSPPGLGLQETQYF. The CDR3 region has the DNA TGTGCCAGCTCACCCCCCGGACTAGGACTTCAAGAGACCCAGTACTTC. The chain is built from TRBV18 and TRBJ2-5; TRBD2 matches 7 bases. Germline CDR1 is KGHSH and CDR2 is LQKENI. The CDR3 has 16 residues. V lost 3 bases and J lost 2; bases outside the gene matches: 9.